Sequencing of this TCR beta chain was carried out in a study of cytomegalovirus exposure and HLA in healthy donors. On the study more broadly: Of the donors genotyped, approximately 400 in all, 75% to 90% fell in the Caucasian-associated ancestry cluster.

At sampling all donors were nominally healthy, likely with unrecorded immune exposures. 60 Vbeta and 13 Jbeta primers were used in PCR. Profiling relied on immunoSEQ multiplex PCR, and the TCRdb table lists in-frame clones only, not all of them. The profile shows under 150,000 clones, about 78% of them singletons. On this clone itself: The antigen is undetermined.

Notes on the study in general: Later genetic work tied a missense DCLRE1C variant to beta-chain V and J trimming.

The source material was PBMCs. This sequence originates from a woman in her twenties or thirties in good health and CMV-seropositive.

CDR3 region: CASQKTGVNTEAFF. The CDR3 region has the DNA TGTGCCAGCCAAAAGACAGGGGTAAACACTGAAGCTTTCTTT. This chain joins TRBV6-5 and TRBJ1-1; 8 nucleotides align to TRBD1. This CDR3 contains 14 residues. Unmatched junction bases numbered 7, after V lost 8 bases and J lost 2 bases. CDR1 is MNHEY, CDR2 SVGAGI, per germline.